The next 18 T cell receptor beta chains were all read from a single sample in a study of shared clonotypes between healthy human individuals. Clones were read by immunoSEQ multiplex PCR, and TCRdb kept only the in-frame ones, dropping some. The sample consists of 900,000 to 1,200,000 clones, about four fifths of them appearing once. The sample taken for sequencing was memory CD4+ T cells from PBMCs. Subset indicated: CD45RA-negative fraction. These receptors all stem from a man aged 18 to 29 in good health. Some clones in this sample may be carry-over from other donors' samples.

V usage is TRBV5-1 and J usage is TRBJ1-4, with D maybe TRBD1 (5 bases). Germline V gene sequence: CDR1 SGHRS, CDR2 YFSETQ. Trimming left V 3 bases short and J 2 bases short, with 8 bases between. This CDR3 comprises 14 residues. The CDR3, as DNA: TGCGCCAGCAGCTGGGGGGATACTAATGAAAAACTGTTTTTT. Its protein is CASSWGDTNEKLFF.

The V and J genes are TRBV4-3 and TRBJ2-7; 9 bases fit TRBD2. The V segment lost 2 bases and the J segment 1 base; nucleotides outside the gene matches: 9. The CDR3 runs to 17 residues. Germline V gene sequence: CDR1 LGHNA, CDR2 YSLEER. The CDR3: CASSQFSSGISSYEQYF. In DNA form, the CDR3 reads TGCGCCAGCAGCCAATTCTCTAGCGGGATATCTTCCTACGAGCAGTACTTC.

The chain recombines TRBV27 with TRBJ1-2; D ambiguous. Looked up from germline, CDR1 is MNHEY and CDR2 is SMNVEV (reference sequence). The CDR3 consists of 14 residues. The V gene lost 0 bases and the J gene lost 4 bases, with 9 bases spanning the gap. The CDR3: CASSLSGFAYGYTF. As DNA, the CDR3 is TGTGCCAGCAGTTTATCTGGCTTTGCCTATGGCTACACCTTC.

This chain links TRBV19 with TRBJ2-6; D remains ambiguous. This CDR3 contains 14 residues. V was shortened by 6 bases and J by 0 bases, with 6 bases between the two germline ends. Germline-derived CDR1 and CDR2 are LNHDA and SQIVND (reference sequence). The CDR3 bases are TGTGCCAGTAGCCCTAGCTCTGGGGCCAACGTCCTGACTTTC. The encoded protein is CASSPSSGANVLTF.

Concerning this clone itself: Other DNA sequences within the sample encode an identical CDR3. The chain recombines TRBV28 with TRBJ1-1; D uncertain. CDR3 length: 12 amino acids. Germline V gene lookup returns CDR1 MDHEN and CDR2 SYDVKM. The V and J ends lost 5 bases and 2 bases respectively, with 6 bases between them. CDR3: CASSTVNTEAFF. The CDR3 DNA is TGTGCCAGCAGTACAGTCAACACTGAAGCTTTCTTT. The variable domain in full, with the rest retrieved from reference TRBV28 and TRBJ1-1, is DVKVTQSSRYLVKRTGEKVFLECVQDMDHENMFWYRQDPGLGLRLIYFSYDVKMKEKGDIPEGYSVSREKKERFSLILESASTNQTSMYLCASSTVNTEAFFGQGTRLTVV.

This sequence joins TRBV4-1 and TRBJ2-3; the D call may be TRBD1 or TRBD2 (5 bases each). V was shortened by 4 bases and J by 1 base, with 18 bases between the two germline ends. Germline V gene lookup returns CDR1 MGHRA and CDR2 YSYEKL. This CDR3 contains 17 residues. The CDR3 here is CASSRDGGGRGTDTQYF. The CDR3 DNA sequence: TGCGCCAGCAGCCGCGATGGGGGTGGCAGGGGCACAGATACGCAGTATTTT.

The rearrangement joins TRBV7-9 to TRBJ2-5, with a tentative D call TRBD1 (5 bases). Looked up from germline, CDR1 is SEHNR and CDR2 is FQNEAQ (reference sequence). Trimming removed 7 bases at V and 5 bases at J, with 20 bases between. CDR3 length: 15 amino acids. The CDR3 loop is CASILTDLGRETQYF. The CDR3 DNA is TGTGCCAGCATCTTGACAGACCTCGGTAGGGAGACCCAGTACTTC.

As concerns this clone: The same CDR3 arises from other DNA sequences in this sample as well. This rearrangement joins TRBV7-2 to TRBJ1-2; 7 bases are a match to TRBD1. The length of the CDR3 is 15 residues. V dropped 5 bases and J dropped 0; count of bases not matched to a gene: 6. Germline-derived CDR1 and CDR2 are SGHTA and FQGNSA. CDR3 sequence: CASSPYRGANYGYTF. For the CDR3, the DNA is TGTGCCAGCAGCCCCTACAGGGGAGCTAACTATGGCTACACCTTC.

CDR3 region: CASTPPTGELFF. The DNA of the CDR3 is TGTGCCAGCACCCCCCCCACCGGGGAGCTGTTTTTT. The V and J genes are TRBV28 and TRBJ2-2; D is undetermined. Trimming took off 7 bases at V and 4 bases at J, with 7 bases between the two ends. CDR3 size: 12 residues. In germline, CDR1 is MDHEN, CDR2 SYDVKM.

Turning to this clone: The sample contains more than one DNA sequence encoding this CDR3. This chain joins TRBV28 and TRBJ2-3; D is unclear. The CDR3 runs to 12 residues. Germline CDR1 reads MDHEN; CDR2 reads SYDVKM. The V end was cut by 2 bases, the J end by 2 bases, with 2 bases between. DNA of the CDR3: TGTGCCAGCAGTTTACTCACAGATACGCAGTATTTT. Amino acid sequence: CASSLLTDTQYF. Looking up the rest from reference TRBV28 and TRBJ2-3 gives the full variable domain: DVKVTQSSRYLVKRTGEKVFLECVQDMDHENMFWYRQDPGLGLRLIYFSYDVKMKEKGDIPEGYSVSREKKERFSLILESASTNQTSMYLCASSLLTDTQYFGPGTRLTVL.

V gene TRBV5-1 combines with J gene TRBJ1-1, with 8 bases that match TRBD1. The V and J ends lost 0 bases and 6 bases, in that order; junction bases with no gene match: 7. Germline CDR1 reads SGHRS; CDR2 reads YFSETQ. The CDR3 contains 15 residues. CDR3 amino acids: CASSLAAGGASEAFF. For the CDR3, the DNA is TGCGCCAGCAGCTTGGCGGCAGGGGGCGCGTCTGAAGCTTTCTTT.

In its sample, this clone was seen many times. The rearrangement links TRBV28 to TRBJ1-1; 7 bases line up with TRBD1. CDR3 length equals 15 residues. CDR1 is MDHEN and CDR2 is SYDVKM in the germline V gene. V trimming: 6 bases; J trimming: 1 base; junction bases outside the gene matches: 8. In nucleotides, the CDR3 is TGTGCCAGCAGAGGGGGCCCATATCGGAACACTGAAGCTTTCTTT. It codes for CASRGGPYRNTEAFF.

The rearrangement joins TRBV6-1 to TRBJ2-5; D gene uncertain. The CDR3 spans 11 residues. Trimming cost V 9 bases and J 3 bases, with 8 bases left between them. The germline V gene has CDR1 MNHNS and CDR2 SASEGT. The CDR3: CASVREETQYF. For the CDR3, the DNA is TGTGCCAGTGTCAGAGAAGAGACCCAGTACTTC.

The J gene is TRBJ1-3, the V gene TRBV18, with TRBD1 as a possible D gene (5 bases). The CDR3 consists of 15 residues. CDR1 and CDR2 from the germline V gene are KGHSH and LQKENI. V gave up 3 bases and J gave up 3 bases, with 12 bases separating them. CDR3 DNA: TGTGCCAGCTCACCGGGGCAGGTCCATGGAAACACCATATATTTT. This codes for CASSPGQVHGNTIYF.

Only one count was recorded for this clone. Here the CDR3 DNA reads TGTGCCAGCAGGGGCGGTTTCACCGGGGAGCTGTTTTTT. Protein sequence: CASRGGFTGELFF. The chain uses TRBV2 and TRBJ2-2; D unclear. The V gene lost 6 bases and the J gene lost 4 bases, with 9 bases spanning the gap. Germline loops: CDR1 SNHLY, CDR2 FYNNEI. This CDR3 is 13 amino acids long.

This clone was counted a few times. This rearrangement joins TRBV29-1 to TRBJ1-1; TRBD1 is a possible D gene (6 bases). The CDR3 loop spans 11 amino acids. V lost 7 bases and J lost 5, with 11 bases in between. Per germline, CDR1 SQVTM and CDR2 ANQGSEA. This CDR3 is CSGTVGTEAFF. In DNA, the CDR3 is TGCAGCGGGACAGTGGGGACTGAAGCTTTCTTT.

The chain recombines TRBV18 with TRBJ2-1; 7 nucleotides match TRBD2. The V gene's germline CDR1 is KGHSH and CDR2 LQKENI. The junction had 5 bases not matched to a gene; V was cut back by 2 bases and J by 4 bases. This CDR3 is 15 amino acids long. This CDR3 reads CASSPFGTTYNEQFF. The CDR3 DNA follows: TGTGCCAGCTCACCATTCGGGACTACTTACAATGAGCAGTTCTTC.

The genes are TRBV28 and TRBJ2-7; 12 nucleotides align to TRBD2. With V trimmed by 4 bases and J by 0 bases, 16 bases remained unmatched. This CDR3 region has 20 residues. Germline V gene lookup returns CDR1 MDHEN and CDR2 SYDVKM. The CDR3 loop reads CASSSPTSGRGRTISYEQYF. In nucleotides, the CDR3 is TGTGCCAGCAGTTCCCCGACTAGCGGGAGAGGGAGAACCATCTCCTACGAGCAGTACTTC. The full variable domain, with the rest looked up from reference TRBV28 and TRBJ2-7, is DVKVTQSSRYLVKRTGEKVFLECVQDMDHENMFWYRQDPGLGLRLIYFSYDVKMKEKGDIPEGYSVSREKKERFSLILESASTNQTSMYLCASSSPTSGRGRTISYEQYFGPGTRLTVT.